Following are 20 T cell receptor beta chains from one sample sequenced in a study of T cells in women clearing cervical HPV infection listed by TCRdb under 2018. Libraries were built with the immunoSEQ multiplex PCR assay. In TCRdb, the immuneACCESS table is reduced to in-frame sequences with V and J assigned. These tables do not hold every clone; where another copy was compared, an unresolved V gene accounts for under half, and the others remain unexplained. The sample's own table lists roughly 40,000 clones. Jointly, the top ten make up more than 1% of the sample. The sample consisted of blood buffy coat. Source of these receptors: a woman between 18 and 70 years old with a cervical HPV16 infection that either progressed to CIN3+ or cleared (not recorded which).

Worth noting for this clone: The read gets to within 3 residues of the CDR3 end, and the germline J gene fills in the rest. V gene TRBV18 combines with J gene TRBJ2-5, with a possible D match to TRBD2 (6 bases). CDR1 and CDR2 (germline): KGHSH, LQKENI. The V end lost 1 base, the J end lost 5 bases, and 8 bases lay between the germline ends. The CDR3 covers 13 residues. CDR3 in amino acids: CASSPLSGETQYF. The covered CDR3 bases are TGTGCCAGCTCACCACTCAGCGGGGAGACC.

In the case of this clone: From the germline J gene comes the end of the CDR3, since the read stops 3 residues before it. This sequence joins TRBV30 and TRBJ1-5; TRBD1 aligns across 7 bases. Trimming took 1 base from V and 7 from J; bases not matched to a gene: 4. The CDR3 is 13 amino acids. Germline V gene sequence: CDR1 GTSNPN, CDR2 SVGIG (reference sequence). CDR3 DNA (partial): TGTGCCTGGAGTGGACAGGGTGACCAGCCC. It encodes CAWSGQGDQP. The CDR3, in full, reads CAWSGQGDQPQHF.

Comment on this clone: The read finishes 3 residues shy of the CDR3 end, and the germline J gene is used to complete it. The rearrangement joins TRBV5-1 to TRBJ2-7; 7 positions match TRBD2. The CDR3 is made up of 16 amino acids. Germline V gene data show CDR1 as SGHRS and CDR2 as YFSETQ. The ends lost 0 bases at V and 6 bases at J; junction bases unmatched: 12. CDR3 protein: CASSLAASGIGSEQYF. The CDR3 DNA, read in part, is TGCGCCAGCAGCTTGGCCGCTAGCGGCATCGGGAGCGAG. Together with reference TRBV5-1 and TRBJ2-7, the CDR3 gives the full variable domain: KAGVTQTPRYLIKTRGQQVTLSCSPISGHRSVSWYQQTPGQGLQFLFEYFSETQRNKGNFPGRFSGRQFSNSRSEMNVSTLELGDSALYLCASSLAASGIGSEQYFGPGTRLTVT.

For this clone: The read halts 3 residues ahead of the CDR3 end, with the missing end drawn from the germline J gene. J is TRBJ2-5 and V is TRBV5-1, with D possibly matching TRBD1 (5 bases). CDR1 and CDR2 from the germline V gene are SGHRS and YFSETQ. This CDR3 has 15 amino acids. The V end lost 7 bases, the J end lost 2 bases, and 18 bases lay between the germline ends. The CDR3 bases that were read are TGCGCCAGCTCGACCGCGGCAGGGTGGCAAGAGACC. Encoded protein: CASSTAAGWQET. The full CDR3 reads CASSTAAGWQETQYF.

With respect to this clone: The read terminates 3 residues before the CDR3 end, so the remaining end is supplied by the germline J gene. The chain uses TRBV20-1 and TRBJ1-5, with no clear D. V was cut by 6 bases and J by 2 bases, with 14 bases left in between. From germline, CDR1 is DFQATT and CDR2 SNEGSKA (reference sequence). The CDR3 loop spans 14 amino acids. The CDR3: CSAWGGLRNQPQHF. The CDR3 DNA, read in part, is TGCAGTGCATGGGGTGGACTGCGCAATCAGCCC.

To note about this clone: The read ends 3 residues early relative to the CDR3; the germline J gene fills the gap. This chain connects TRBV29-1 to TRBJ2-7; D is perhaps TRBD1 (6 bases). Germline CDR1 and CDR2: SQVTM and ANQGSEA. Trimming stripped 4 bases from V and 3 bases from J, with 13 bases between. This CDR3 has 13 amino acids. Partial CDR3 DNA: TGCAGCGTTGGTCAGGGGACAAGCTACGAG. Protein product: CSVGQGTSYE. The full CDR3 reads CSVGQGTSYEQYF.

With respect to this clone: Read data end 3 residues before the CDR3 end; the end is taken from the germline J gene. The rearrangement uses TRBV19 and TRBJ2-3; TRBD1 is a possible D gene (5 bases). Per the germline V gene, CDR1 is LNHDA and CDR2 is SQIVND (reference sequence). The CDR3 is 14 residues long. The CDR3 DNA, read in part, is TGTGCCAGTAGTCTCAAGGGTGGTAGACAGCCG. Protein sequence: CASSLKGGRQP. The entire CDR3 protein is CASSLKGGRQPQYF.

A remark on this clone: From the germline J gene comes the end of the CDR3, since the read stops 3 residues before it. J is TRBJ1-4 and V is TRBV6-1; 9 bases match TRBD1. Looked up from germline, CDR1 is MNHNS and CDR2 is SASEGT. J was trimmed by 4 bases and V by 4 bases; bases with no gene match: 4. The CDR3 sequence is 15 residues long. The CDR3 sequence is CASSAKTGGNEKLFF. The part of the CDR3 DNA that was read is TGTGCCAGCAGTGCCAAGACAGGGGGTAATGAAAAA.

Regarding this clone: The read ends 3 residues before the CDR3 terminus; that terminus is restored from the germline J gene. The V call is TRBV7-2, the J call TRBJ1-2; no reliable D call. Germline lookup yields CDR1 SGHTA and CDR2 FQGNSA. The length of the CDR3 is 14 residues. The covered CDR3 bases are TGTGCCAGCAGCTTAGGATTTGGGAGCGGGGGC. This translates into CASSLGFGSGG. The whole CDR3 is CASSLGFGSGGYTF.

Worth noting for this clone: The read stops 3 residues short of the end of the CDR3; the missing end is completed from the germline J gene. The same CDR3 is also encoded by other DNA sequences in this sample. The chain is built from TRBV19 and TRBJ1-1; D is uncertain. The germline gives CDR1 LNHDA, CDR2 SQIVND (reference sequence). The V gene lost 1 base and the J gene lost 7 bases, with 4 bases spanning the gap. There are 11 residues in the CDR3. The CDR3 loop reads CASSIALEAFF. The covered CDR3 bases are TGTGCCAGTAGTATAGCCCTTGAA.

On this clone itself: The CDR3 end falls 3 residues outside the read, so it is completed with the germline J gene. This sequence joins TRBV9 and TRBJ2-7; a weak D match, TRBD1 (5 bases). The CDR3 is 15 residues long. Trimming left V 0 bases short and J 4 bases short, with 14 bases between. The germline gives CDR1 SGDLS, CDR2 YYNGEE. The CDR3 DNA, read in part, is TGTGCCAGCAGCGTAGGTTCAGGGCGGTGGTACGAG. Residues: CASSVGSGRWYE. The full CDR3 is CASSVGSGRWYEQYF.

A word on this clone: The CDR3 goes on 3 residues after the read ends, and that part is filled in from the germline J gene. This chain uses TRBV20-1 with TRBJ1-2; D is perhaps TRBD1 (5 bases). The germline V and J ends were trimmed by 6 bases and 7 bases, with 21 bases remaining between them. The CDR3 sequence is 14 residues long. Germline V gene sequence: CDR1 DFQATT, CDR2 SNEGSKA (reference sequence). CDR3 bases read: TGCAGTGCCGCAGTAAGGGCGGGGCGTGGTGGC. It translates to CSAAVRAGRGG. The entire CDR3 protein reads CSAAVRAGRGGYTF.

Worth noting for this clone: The CDR3 end falls 3 residues outside the read, so it is completed with the germline J gene. The V and J genes are TRBV7-9 and TRBJ2-1, with TRBD2 matching 13 bases. Losses at the gene ends were 5 bases for V and 7 bases for J; bases not matched to a gene: 2. The CDR3 is 14 residues long. Germline values: CDR1 SEHNR, CDR2 FQNEAQ (reference sequence). The part of the CDR3 DNA that was read is TGTGCCAGCAGCACTAGCGGGGGGGCTAATGAG. Translation gives CASSTSGGANE. The entire CDR3 sequence reads CASSTSGGANEQFF.

Points on this clone: From the germline J gene comes the end of the CDR3, since the read stops 3 residues before it. The V gene is TRBV19, the J gene TRBJ2-3; 12 bases are shared with TRBD2. Germline V gene data show CDR1 as LNHDA and CDR2 as SQIVND (reference sequence). This CDR3 contains 15 residues. CDR3 DNA (partial): TGTGCCAGTAGCGGACTAGCGGGAAATGAAGAGACG. Translated: CASSGLAGNEET. In full, the CDR3 reads CASSGLAGNEETQYF. Looking up the rest from reference TRBV19 and TRBJ2-3 gives the full variable domain: DGGITQSPKYLFRKEGQNVTLSCEQNLNHDAMYWYRQDPGQGLRLIYYSQIVNDFQKGDIAEGYSVSREKKESFPLTVTSAQKNPTAFYLCASSGLAGNEETQYFGPGTRLTVL.

In regard to this clone: The CDR3 end lies 3 residues beyond the end of the read and is filled in from the germline J gene. V usage is TRBV19 and J usage is TRBJ1-6; maybe TRBD1 (6 bases). Germline loops: CDR1 LNHDA, CDR2 SQIVND (reference sequence). V lost 7 bases and J 7 bases, leaving 14 bases between the germline ends. This CDR3 comprises 14 residues. Incomplete CDR3 DNA: TGTGCCAGTACCAAACAGGGAAACAATTCACCC. Translated, it gives CASTKQGNNSP. The full CDR3 protein is CASTKQGNNSPLHF.

About this clone: The missing CDR3 end, 3 residues past where the read stops, is filled in from the germline J gene. The chain joins TRBV19 to TRBJ1-2; no definite D call. Per the germline V gene, CDR1 is LNHDA and CDR2 is SQIVND (reference sequence). This CDR3 is 14 amino acids long. The covered CDR3 bases are TGTGCCAGTAGTCAGCGGGAGAGCACAGATACC. Translated, it gives CASSQRESTDT. The whole CDR3 reads CASSQRESTDTYTF.

Concerning this clone itself: The read ends 3 residues before the CDR3 terminus; that terminus is restored from the germline J gene. The chain has TRBV20-1 and TRBJ2-7; D uncertain. The V gene's germline CDR1 is DFQATT and CDR2 SNEGSKA (reference sequence). There are 13 residues in the CDR3. V was pared by 1 base and J by 2 bases, with 9 bases between. The CDR3 spells CSARVKATYEQYF. CDR3 bases read: TGCAGTGCTAGAGTCAAAGCCACCTACGAG.

On this clone: Read data end 3 residues before the CDR3 end; the end is taken from the germline J gene. Other DNA sequences within the sample encode an identical CDR3. The chain uses TRBV7-2 and TRBJ1-3, with D tentatively TRBD1 (5 bases). Germline V gene sequence: CDR1 SGHTA, CDR2 FQGNSA. This CDR3 spans 15 amino acids. CDR3 region: CASSSTQVGGGTIYF. The CDR3 bases that were read are TGTGCCAGCAGCTCAACCCAGGTTGGGGGGGGGACC.

With respect to this clone: Read coverage stops 3 residues before the CDR3 terminus; the germline J gene supplies the remainder. The chain is built from TRBV19 and TRBJ2-3, with 7 bases that match TRBD1. This CDR3 is 17 amino acids long. Germline lookup yields CDR1 LNHDA and CDR2 SQIVND (reference sequence). Losses at the gene ends were 3 bases for V and 3 bases for J; bases not matched to a gene: 12. The part of the CDR3 DNA that was read is TGTGCCAGTAGTATCTCCTACGACAGGGTAGGGACAGATACG. Its translation: CASSISYDRVGTDT. The entire CDR3 protein reads CASSISYDRVGTDTQYF.

On this clone: The DNA ends 3 residues before the CDR3 does, and the rest of the CDR3 is filled in from the germline J gene. The rearrangement uses TRBV10-2 and TRBJ2-7, with 8 bases aligning to TRBD1. Germline CDR1 reads WSHSY; CDR2 reads SAAADI. The CDR3 consists of 15 residues. J was trimmed by 5 bases and V by 6 bases; bases with no gene match: 12. The CDR3 region is CASRTGRGQVHEQYF. The covered CDR3 bases are TGCGCCAGCAGGACCGGGCGGGGACAGGTCCACGAG.